This T cell receptor (beta chain) was documented in a study of T cells in Graves' hyperthyroidism and ophthalmopathy. Across the whole study: Peripheral blood draws took place at initial diagnosis, ahead of any treatment. General observations from the study: Blood samples included most of the expanded thyroid clonotypes exceeding 0.001.

This clonotype occurred a few times. Its antigen is not known. The germline V gene encodes CDR1 MNHEY and CDR2 SMNVEV (reference sequence). The CDR3 is made up of 16 amino acids. V was trimmed by 2 bases and J by 5 bases, leaving 17 bases between them. TCR beta CDR3 region amplification was performed from RNA transcripts. The HTBI primer set drove a first-round RT-PCR of the TCR CDR3. TCRdb fed the multiplex PCR reads into MiXCR, producing one record per CDR3 protein. The sample records a few hundred thousand distinct CDR3 sequences, roughly a fifth being singletons. Each person with ophthalmopathy scored at least 3 on the Clinical Activity Score, reached NOSPECS grade 4 or higher, and had been ill under 3 months.

The source of this sequence is a man in his fifties with Graves' ophthalmopathy. The J gene is TRBJ2-3, the V gene TRBV27, with D perhaps given as TRBD1 or TRBD2 (5 bases each). Sequencing was done on a sample of blood. This chain's CDR3 is CASSLAPRDGLDTQYF. Written as DNA, the CDR3 is TGTGCCAGCAGTTTAGCCCCCCGGGACGGATTAGATACGCAGTATTTT.